This T cell receptor beta chain was captured by sequencing in a study of blood T cells in healthy people across ages (dated by TCRdb to the mid-2010s). About the study as a whole: In model experiments, template switching captured roughly one uniquely barcoded TCR beta cDNA molecule for every two T cells. The study measured age-related changes in TCR beta repertoire diversity using deep sequencing normalized with unique cDNA molecular identifiers. Four age groups were formed from the donors: young (average approximately 17 years), middle-aged (approximately 42), aged (over 55) and long-lived (roughly 88). To avoid experimental bias, donors of different ages were distributed randomly across sequencing lanes. Using the same blood draw, the study looked at two additional independent replicas of 1 million unique cDNA reads for two donors, one aged 18 to 29 and the other aged 80 or older.

A note on this clonotype: Its antigen is currently not known. Base quality data are lacking; no much larger clone is found one base away.

Broader findings and caveats from the paper: Estimates of total diversity from one million sequenced T cells were regarded as lower bounds and underestimates. Because profiling used bulk unsorted PBMCs, naive and antigen-experienced compartments could not be compared conclusively. As age increased, observed TCR beta diversity per million T cells dropped in a roughly linear way, and a significant reduction was already evident by age 40. The percentage of naive T cells measured by flow cytometry correlated strongly with observed TCR beta diversity. The CMV infection status of donors was not known, potentially confounding age-related changes in expanded clonotypes. Compared with the aged group, the long-lived group had more naive CD4+ T cells, fewer expanded clones and increased TCR diversity, a pattern suggesting age selection.

The donors were some 36 Caucasian individuals from Russia, aged roughly 6 to 100 years, who were systemically healthy. Each donor gave 8 to 10 milliliters of peripheral blood, collected into EDTA-treated Vacutainer tubes. Ficoll-Paque density-gradient centrifugation was used to isolate PBMCs, with at least 7 million obtained per sample. Total RNA was extracted from PBMCs with Trizol reagent, with at least 6 micrograms obtained per sample. For every donor, flow cytometry on a PBMC aliquot measured the percentage of naive CD45RAhigh/CD27high T cells. The library relied on 5' RACE. Instrument used: Illumina HiSeq 2500. A second PCR of roughly 7 to 11 cycles was performed with a sample-barcoded 5' primer and a J-beta primer mix. A unique molecular identifier was introduced onto each TCR beta cDNA molecule by a template-switch 5' adaptor carrying 12 random nucleotides. Each sample yielded at least 3 million CDR3-containing paired-end reads. First-strand cDNA synthesis was performed from all RNA using the Mint cDNA synthesis kit, with priming by a TRBC-specific oligonucleotide. All cDNA was treated with uracil-DNA glycosylase and then went through a first 18-cycle PCR with the universal primers M1SS and BC2_uni_R. In the original analysis: Each sample was normalized by randomly selecting 1 million high-quality reads, each carrying a distinct molecular identifier. Reads sharing molecular identifiers were discarded rather than binned into consensus sequences. MiTCR, run with a Q25 quality threshold and the strictest error-elimination algorithm, handled CDR3 identification, clonotype clustering and error correction. A nonparametric unseen species model using Euler transformation provided a lower-bound estimate of total TCR beta diversity. TCRdb handled the public reads itself, with Q25 trimming in fastp and clone calling in MiXCR, and kept productive beta chains. Identical CDR3 proteins give one entry, which carries the most common genes and DNA. TCRdb's processing, not the study's, gives the V and J calls here. The sample contains 2 million or so distinct CDR3 sequences, about 50% of them found a single time. The biggest ten clones account for roughly 2% of the sample.

Taken from the germline V gene (reference sequence), the CDR1 and CDR2 loops are SEHNR and FQNEAQ. From the cysteine up to the phenylalanine, the CDR3 has a length of 11 residues. Just CDR3 DNA is preserved here, 33 bases in frame from base 1. This clonotype was obtained from a woman in her forties in good health. Material for sequencing was blood. The chain couples TRBV7-9 to TRBJ2-5; the D gene is perhaps TRBD2, on 5 matching bases. CDR3 protein: CVLGLGWEQYF. The DNA sequence follows: TGTGTTCTAGGCCTGGGTTGGGAGCAGTACTTC.